A few counts support the clone carrying this T cell receptor beta chain. Its antigen is not identified. The data stem from a study of beta chain features in type 1 diabetes. Sequenced material consisted of expressed TCRB transcripts (all of the isolated RNA was reverse transcribed). Across stem cell-like memory T cell samples, reads averaged about 1 million. Some clones are missing from TCRdb's copy, which holds only in-frame ones; the method was immunoSEQ multiplex PCR. Here the sample spans around 46,000 clones, roughly 40% being singletons. Blood was collected once per donor into heparin, averaging about 110 mL. Findings and caveats of the study: The study found moderately but significantly shorter TCRB CDR3s in all four CD4+ subsets of Type 1 diabetes patients.

The CDR3 extends over 14 amino acids. The germline gives CDR1 SGHTA, CDR2 FQGNSA. V shed 5 bases and J shed 5 bases, with 16 bases lying between them. The TCR sequence derives from a man younger than 40 with type 1 diabetes. The sequenced sample consisted of stem cell memory CD4+ T cells from blood. V gene TRBV7-2 combines with J gene TRBJ2-7, with D possibly TRBD1 on 6 matching bases. CDR3 region: CASSLSQGLNEQYF. CDR3 bases: TGTGCCAGCAGCCTTAGCCAGGGGCTCAACGAGCAGTACTTC.